Listed below are T cell receptor beta chains from one sample, sequenced in a study of OX40 agonist ivuxolimab in advanced cancers. Sequencing was performed with immunoSEQ multiplex PCR; in TCRdb, only in-frame clones are kept and a portion is missing. The sample gives tens of thousands of clones, about 80% of which show up once; roughly a quarter is in the top ten. Here the sequenced sample was CD4+ or CD8+ T cells sorted from blood, taken in a trial of the OX40 agonist ivuxolimab. All receptors come from an adult with an advanced solid tumor such as melanoma, head and neck, liver or kidney cancer. Both conserved end residues are part of each CDR3. The D gene is left open where the match is weak. Clone size appears in some rows only: once, few, many, or a class for an expanded clone.

j_call clone_size cdr3_length v_call d_call cdr3_nt cdr3_aa
TRBJ1-4 . 13 TRBV29-1 TRBD1 TGCAGCGTATTGACAGGGTTGCATGAAAAACTGTTTTTT CSVLTGLHEKLFF
TRBJ2-1 once 16 TRBV6-6 TRBD2 TGTGCCAGCAGTTACTCCAGAGGGAGGGCCGACAATGAGCAGTTCTTC CASSYSRGRADNEQFF
TRBJ2-2 . 13 TRBV29-1 . TGCAGCGTCCGCTGGGGGGACACCGGGGAGCTGTTTTTT CSVRWGDTGELFF
TRBJ1-2 few 13 TRBV6-6 . TGTGCCAGCATCTCTGTGCAGGGCGATGGCTACACCTTC CASISVQGDGYTF
TRBJ2-3 . 16 TRBV13 TRBD2 TGTGCCAGCAGCTCTGGGACTAGCGGGAGCACAGATACGCAGTATTTT CASSSGTSGSTDTQYF
TRBJ2-5 medium-sized 13 TRBV18 . TGTGCCAGCTCATGGACTCGGGGGTGGGCCCAGTACTTC CASSWTRGWAQYF
TRBJ2-7 few 15 TRBV6-5 TRBD1 TGTGCCAGCAGTGTGGGACAGGATACTTCCTACGAGCAGTACTTC CASSVGQDTSYEQYF
TRBJ2-7 . 14 TRBV28 . TGTGCCAGCAGTCCCGGGTCAGGGCCCTACGAGCAGTACTTC CASSPGSGPYEQYF
TRBJ1-1 . 14 TRBV9 TRBD1 TGTGCCAGCAGCGTTGAGGGGGCCGGCACTGAAGCTTTCTTT CASSVEGAGTEAFF
TRBJ2-3 . 19 TRBV21-1 . TGTGCCAGCAGCCAAATGACTAGCGGGAGGGCCTTTTTCACAGATACGCAGTATTTT CASSQMTSGRAFFTDTQYF
TRBJ2-5 . 14 TRBV28 . TGTGCCAGCAGTTTATTGGCACCTCAAGAGACCCAGTACTTC CASSLLAPQETQYF
TRBJ2-7 . 14 TRBV10-3 TRBD1 TGTGCCATCAGTGAGACAGGGGGACCTAGCGAGCAGTACTTC CAISETGGPSEQYF
TRBJ1-2 . 15 TRBV9 TRBD1 TGTGCCAGCAGCCCCGCGGGACAGGGGGCGGAAGGCTACACCTTC CASSPAGQGAEGYTF
TRBJ2-7 . 14 TRBV15 . TGTGCCACCAGCAGATTATACGGCTCGGGCGAGCAGTACTTC CATSRLYGSGEQYF
TRBJ1-5 . 13 TRBV7-6 . TGTGCCAGCAGCTTGTCCGGGCAACAGCCCCAGCATTTT CASSLSGQQPQHF
TRBJ1-1 few 14 TRBV27 . TGTGCCAGCAGTTTAGGGGGTCGGAGCACTGAAGCTTTCTTT CASSLGGRSTEAFF
TRBJ1-6 . 12 TRBV19 . TGTGCCAGTAGTAATGAGGTTCCACCCCTCCACTTT CASSNEVPPLHF
TRBJ2-7 . 15 TRBV7-9 . TGTGCCAGCAGCCCGATAGAGGAACCTTCCTACGAGCAGTACTTC CASSPIEEPSYEQYF
TRBJ2-3 many 15 TRBV27 . TGTGCCAGCTGGCCCGGGGGCAAAGTAGCGGATACGCAGTATTTT CASWPGGKVADTQYF
TRBJ2-1 once 16 TRBV6-5 TRBD1 TGTGCCAGCAGTTACCCCGGGACAGGGGGGCGCAATGAGCAGTTCTTC CASSYPGTGGRNEQFF
TRBJ1-1 . 11 TRBV20-1 . TGCAGTGCTAGTCAAGCGACTGAAGCTTTCTTT CSASQATEAFF
TRBJ2-7 . 14 TRBV7-9 TRBD1 TGTGCCAGCAGTCCAGTCGACAGGGACTACGAGCAGTACTTC CASSPVDRDYEQYF
TRBJ1-1 few 13 TRBV9 . TGTGCCAGCAGCGTAGTCAGGAACACTGAAGCTTTCTTT CASSVVRNTEAFF
TRBJ2-1 medium-sized 14 TRBV15 . TGTGCCACCAGCGGAACGGACAGTTACAATGAGCAGTTCTTC CATSGTDSYNEQFF
TRBJ2-1 . 18 TRBV7-7 . TGTGCCAGCAGCTTACTTTTGCAGACGGGGGGCTCCAACAATGAGCAGTTCTTC CASSLLLQTGGSNNEQFF
TRBJ2-1 . 17 TRBV7-9 TRBD2 TGTGCCAGCAGCTTATGGGGACTAGCGGGAGTCTACAATGAGCAGTTCTTC CASSLWGLAGVYNEQFF
TRBJ1-2 once 15 TRBV7-9 TRBD1 TGTGCCAGCAGCTCCGGGACAGGGAACCACTATGGCTACACCTTC CASSSGTGNHYGYTF
TRBJ1-2 . 15 TRBV5-1 . TGCGCCAGCAGCAGCGATCCCAGGCAGAACTATGGCTACACCTTC CASSSDPRQNYGYTF
TRBJ2-7 . 14 TRBV12-5 TRBD1 TGTGCTAGTGCCCCGACAGGGGGTACCTACGAGCAGTACTTC CASAPTGGTYEQYF
TRBJ2-1 . 14 TRBV4-2 TRBD1 TGTGCCAGCAGCCTCCGGGACAGGGACAATGAGCAGTTCTTC CASSLRDRDNEQFF
TRBJ2-2 . 19 TRBV19 TRBD2 TGTGCCAGTAGAAATACCGGGACTAGCGGGGGGGCGAACACCGGGGAGCTGTTTTTT CASRNTGTSGGANTGELFF
TRBJ1-2 . 12 TRBV27 . TGTGCCAGCAGTTTACCGGGGACTGGCTACACCTTC CASSLPGTGYTF
TRBJ2-3 . 15 TRBV27 . TGTGCCACCAGTAAAGAACTAGAGGCCACAGATACGCAGTATTTT CATSKELEATDTQYF
TRBJ2-7 once 15 TRBV7-6 TRBD2 TGTGCCAGCAGCCATAGTGCGGGGGGCGCATACGAGCAGTACTTC CASSHSAGGAYEQYF
TRBJ2-7 . 11 TRBV5-6 . TGTGCCAGCAGCTTGACTAGCGAGCAGTACTTC CASSLTSEQYF
TRBJ1-1 . 13 TRBV5-4 . TGTGCCAGCAGCTTGACAGATAACACTGAAGCTTTCTTT CASSLTDNTEAFF
TRBJ1-1 . 17 TRBV4-2 . TGTGCCAGCAGCCAAGATCCGACAGGTGGGCTGAACACTGAAGCTTTCTTT CASSQDPTGGLNTEAFF